This T cell receptor (beta chain) derives from a study of PD-1 blockade in classical Hodgkin lymphoma. Study-level results: Baseline diversity was lower in partial responders and progressors than complete responders.

Patients all relapsed after autologous stem cell transplantation, and there was variation in brentuximab vedotin exposure. A remark on this clone: The antigen is undetermined. No DNA is shown, since the ends of the CDR3 on it are uncertain; the CDR3 is the one TCRdb lists.

Here immunoSEQ multiplex PCR was the method, and the copy in TCRdb shows in-frame clones only, minus some. Altogether 23,000 or so clones are present, about 80% being singletons, with the ten largest covering 5.5% to 8.5%. The CDR3 adds up to 22 amino acids, both ends counted. The sequenced sample was peripheral blood mononuclear cells (PBMCs), obtained at baseline. The V and J genes are TRBV5-3 and TRBJ1-2. TRBV5-3 is identified as an open reading frame with a role that is uncertain. The TCR was taken from a human donor with classical Hodgkin lymphoma. The CDR3: CARSPCLMATPSVRGPGSGYTF.